This T cell receptor beta chain was observed in a study of regulatory T cells in long-lasting Graves disease. Study details: Persistent Graves' disease denoted over 5 years of antithyroid drugs plus positive TSH receptor antibodies.

Described time point: persistent/refractory GD, antithyroid drugs over 5 years with positive TRAb. PBMC RNA served as the TCR library source. Guidelines of the American Thyroid Association were used to diagnose Graves' disease. Approximately 10-milliliter peripheral blood samples went into EDTA tubes. CDR3-region Arm-PCR and iRepertoire HTBI primers produced the TCR beta libraries. Each CDR3 protein gets one entry after TCRdb re-called the multiplex PCR reads with MiXCR. The sample holds a few hundred thousand distinct CDR3 sequences; under 25% are singletons and the top ten take roughly 50%. CDR3 length: 20 amino acids. CDR1 is DFQATT and CDR2 is SNEGSKA in the germline V gene (reference sequence). With V trimmed by 0 bases and J by 2 bases, 17 bases remained unmatched.

The source of this sequence is a female donor with Graves disease. This sample comprised peripheral blood mononuclear cells (PBMCs), obtained when the disease was refractory, from a patient treated with antithyroid drugs. The chain joins TRBV20-1 to TRBJ2-4, with 9 bases identical to TRBD1. CDR3 nucleotide sequence: TGCAGTGCTAGAGATTGGACAGGGGACTCGACGGGGGGAACCAAAAACATTCAGTACTTC. Its translation is CSARDWTGDSTGGTKNIQYF.